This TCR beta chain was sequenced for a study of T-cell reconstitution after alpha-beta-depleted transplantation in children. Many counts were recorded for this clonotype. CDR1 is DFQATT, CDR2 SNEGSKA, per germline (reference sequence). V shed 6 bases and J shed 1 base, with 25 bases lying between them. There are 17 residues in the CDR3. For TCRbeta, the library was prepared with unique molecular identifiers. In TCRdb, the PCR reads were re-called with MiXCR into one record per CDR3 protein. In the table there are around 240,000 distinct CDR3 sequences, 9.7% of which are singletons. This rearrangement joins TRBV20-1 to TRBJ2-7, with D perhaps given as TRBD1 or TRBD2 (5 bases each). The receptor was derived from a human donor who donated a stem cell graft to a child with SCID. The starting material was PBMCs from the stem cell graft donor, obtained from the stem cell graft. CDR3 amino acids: CSAAPPPGWGRSYEQYF. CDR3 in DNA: TGCAGTGCAGCCCCCCCGCCAGGGTGGGGACGGTCCTACGAGCAGTACTTC.